Sequencing of this T cell receptor beta chain was carried out in a study of cytomegalovirus exposure and HLA in healthy donors. The study, taken as a whole, reports: The likely explanation for a cluster of highly shared sequence variants was sequencing artifact. A later analysis linked a missense DCLRE1C variant to TCR beta V- and J-gene trimming. The HLA-A and HLA-B alleles of most subjects were reportedly predicted accurately from TCR beta sequences.

The primer mix had 60 Vbeta and 13 Jbeta primers. As processed by the authors: Approximately 79 million unique TCR beta chains, approximately 11 million of them shared, were counted by a later analysis. Only in-frame clones appear in the TCRdb table, and some are missing; sequencing was by immunoSEQ multiplex PCR. Clone size and V and J calls were adopted from that table, with D and trimming inferred from the DNA. The repertoire has roughly 88,000 clones, 76% of them found once; the top ten carry 4% to 5.5%. In regard to this clone: Its antigen remains unknown.

Germline loops: CDR1 LGHNA, CDR2 YNFKEQ. Losses at the gene ends were 4 bases for V and 4 bases for J; bases not matched to a gene: 3. The CDR3 contains 13 residues. The receptor's source is a man aged 25-45 years in good health and CMV-seropositive. Sequenced sample: PBMCs. The chain carries TRBV4-2 and TRBJ1-1, with 7 bases aligning to TRBD1. CDR3 bases: TGTGCCAGCAGCCGGACAGGATCCACTGAAGCTTTCTTT. Translating gives CASSRTGSTEAFF.